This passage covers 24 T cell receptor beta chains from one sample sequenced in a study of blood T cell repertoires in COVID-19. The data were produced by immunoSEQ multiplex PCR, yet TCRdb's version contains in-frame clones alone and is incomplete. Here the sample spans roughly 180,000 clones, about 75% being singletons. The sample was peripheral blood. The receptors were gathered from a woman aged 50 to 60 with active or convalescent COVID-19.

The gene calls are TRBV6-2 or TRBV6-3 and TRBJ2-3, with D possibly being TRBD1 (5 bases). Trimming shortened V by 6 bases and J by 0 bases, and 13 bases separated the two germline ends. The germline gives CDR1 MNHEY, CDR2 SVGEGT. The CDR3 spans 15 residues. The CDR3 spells CASSSTDTSTDTQYF. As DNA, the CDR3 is TGTGCCAGCAGCTCGACAGATACTAGCACAGATACGCAGTATTTT.

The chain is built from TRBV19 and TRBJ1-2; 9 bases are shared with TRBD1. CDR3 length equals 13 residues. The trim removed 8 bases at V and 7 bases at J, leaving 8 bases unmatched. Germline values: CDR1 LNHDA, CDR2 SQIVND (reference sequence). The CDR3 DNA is TGTGCCAGTTCCCGGGACAGGGTAGGTGGCTACACCTTC. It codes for CASSRDRVGGYTF.

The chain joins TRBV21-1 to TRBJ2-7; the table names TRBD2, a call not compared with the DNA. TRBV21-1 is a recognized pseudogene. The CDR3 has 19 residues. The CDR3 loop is CASSPRTGLAVKEGSEQYF. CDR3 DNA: TGTGCCAGCAGCCCAAGGACGGGACTAGCGGTAAAAGAGGGGTCCGAGCAGTACTTC.

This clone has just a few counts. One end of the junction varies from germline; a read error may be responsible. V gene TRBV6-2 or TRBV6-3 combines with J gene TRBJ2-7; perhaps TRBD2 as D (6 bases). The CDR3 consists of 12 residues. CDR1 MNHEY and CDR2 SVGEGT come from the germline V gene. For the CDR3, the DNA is TGTGCCAGCAGTGACTTCTGGGAGGTACCTGCCTTC. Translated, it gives CASSDFWEVPAF.

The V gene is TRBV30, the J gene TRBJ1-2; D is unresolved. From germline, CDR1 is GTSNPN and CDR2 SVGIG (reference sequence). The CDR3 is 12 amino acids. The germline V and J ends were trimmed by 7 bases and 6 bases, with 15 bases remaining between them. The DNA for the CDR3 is TGTGCCTCGTCCTCGGGAGGCGATGGCTACACCTTC. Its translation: CASSSGGDGYTF.

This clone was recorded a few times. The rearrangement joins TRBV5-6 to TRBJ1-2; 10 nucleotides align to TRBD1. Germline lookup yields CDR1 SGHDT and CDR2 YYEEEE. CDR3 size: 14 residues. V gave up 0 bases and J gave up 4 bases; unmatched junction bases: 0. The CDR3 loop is CASSLGQGAYGYTF. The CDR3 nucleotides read TGTGCCAGCAGCTTGGGACAGGGGGCCTATGGCTACACCTTC.

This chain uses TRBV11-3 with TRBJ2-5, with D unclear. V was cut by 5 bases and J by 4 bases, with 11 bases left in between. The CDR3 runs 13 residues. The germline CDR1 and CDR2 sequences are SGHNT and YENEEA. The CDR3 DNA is TGTGCCAGCAGCCTTCGACTGGGAGAGACCCAGTACTTC. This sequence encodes CASSLRLGETQYF.

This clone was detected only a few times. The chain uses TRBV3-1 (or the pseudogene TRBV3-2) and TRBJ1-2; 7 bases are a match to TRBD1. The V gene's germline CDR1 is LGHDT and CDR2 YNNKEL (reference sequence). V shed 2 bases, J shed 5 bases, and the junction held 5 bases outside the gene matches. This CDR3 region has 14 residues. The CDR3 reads CASSQMRGQYGYTF. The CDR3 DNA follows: TGTGCCAGCAGCCAAATGAGGGGGCAATATGGCTACACCTTC.

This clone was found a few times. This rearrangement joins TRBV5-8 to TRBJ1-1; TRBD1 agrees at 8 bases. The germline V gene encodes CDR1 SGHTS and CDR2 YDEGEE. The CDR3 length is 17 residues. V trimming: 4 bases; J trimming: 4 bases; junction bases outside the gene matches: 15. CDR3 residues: CASSDQTGGYSSTEAFF. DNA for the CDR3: TGTGCCAGCAGCGACCAAACAGGGGGGTATTCGTCCACTGAAGCTTTCTTT.

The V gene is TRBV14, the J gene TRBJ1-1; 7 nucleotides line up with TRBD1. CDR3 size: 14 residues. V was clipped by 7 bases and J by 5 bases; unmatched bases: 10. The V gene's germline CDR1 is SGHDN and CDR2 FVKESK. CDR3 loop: CASTPLGQWTEAFF. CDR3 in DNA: TGTGCCAGCACCCCGCTGGGACAGTGGACTGAAGCTTTCTTT.

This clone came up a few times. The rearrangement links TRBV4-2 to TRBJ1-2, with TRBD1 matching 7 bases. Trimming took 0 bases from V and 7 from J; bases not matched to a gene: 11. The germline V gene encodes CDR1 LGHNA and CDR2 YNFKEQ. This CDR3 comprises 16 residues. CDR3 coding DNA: TGTGCCAGCAGCCAAGATAGCGGACAGGCAGCGGGTGGCTACACCTTC. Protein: CASSQDSGQAAGGYTF.

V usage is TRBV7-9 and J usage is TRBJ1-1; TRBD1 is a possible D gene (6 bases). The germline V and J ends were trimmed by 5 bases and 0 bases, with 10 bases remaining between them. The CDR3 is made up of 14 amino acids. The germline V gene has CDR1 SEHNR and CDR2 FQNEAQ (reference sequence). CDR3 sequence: CASSLTGLNTEAFF. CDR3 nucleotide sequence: TGTGCCAGCAGCCTGACAGGTTTGAACACTGAAGCTTTCTTT.

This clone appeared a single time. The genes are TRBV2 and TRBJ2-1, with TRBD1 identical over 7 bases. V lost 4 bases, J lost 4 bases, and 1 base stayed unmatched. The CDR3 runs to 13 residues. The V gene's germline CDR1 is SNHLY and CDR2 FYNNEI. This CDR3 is CASSGQGYNEQFF. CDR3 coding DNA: TGTGCCAGCAGTGGACAGGGTTACAATGAGCAGTTCTTC.

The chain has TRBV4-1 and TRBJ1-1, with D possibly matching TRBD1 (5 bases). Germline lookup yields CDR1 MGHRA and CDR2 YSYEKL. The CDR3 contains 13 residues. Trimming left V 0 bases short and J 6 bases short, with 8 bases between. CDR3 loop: CASSQDQGAEAFF. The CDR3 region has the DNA TGCGCCAGCAGCCAAGATCAGGGCGCTGAAGCTTTCTTT.

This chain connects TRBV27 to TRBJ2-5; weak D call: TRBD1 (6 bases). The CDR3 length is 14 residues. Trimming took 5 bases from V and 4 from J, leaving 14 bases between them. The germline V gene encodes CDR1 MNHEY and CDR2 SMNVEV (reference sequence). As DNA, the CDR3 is TGTGCCAGCAGTCCCCGGACAGTTCGAGAGACCCAGTACTTC. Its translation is CASSPRTVRETQYF.

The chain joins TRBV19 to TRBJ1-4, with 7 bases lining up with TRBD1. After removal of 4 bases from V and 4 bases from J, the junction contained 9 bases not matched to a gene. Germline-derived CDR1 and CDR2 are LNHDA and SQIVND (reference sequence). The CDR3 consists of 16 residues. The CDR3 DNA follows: TGTGCCAGTAGTAAGTCCAGACAGGGCCTTAATGAAAAACTGTTTTTT. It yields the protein CASSKSRQGLNEKLFF.

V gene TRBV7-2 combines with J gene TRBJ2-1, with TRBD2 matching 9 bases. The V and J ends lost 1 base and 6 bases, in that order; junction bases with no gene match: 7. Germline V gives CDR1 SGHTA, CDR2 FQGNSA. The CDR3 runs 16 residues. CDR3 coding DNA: TGTGCCAGCAGCTTAGAAAGAGCGGGAGGCTTCAATGAGCAGTTCTTC. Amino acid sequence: CASSLERAGGFNEQFF.

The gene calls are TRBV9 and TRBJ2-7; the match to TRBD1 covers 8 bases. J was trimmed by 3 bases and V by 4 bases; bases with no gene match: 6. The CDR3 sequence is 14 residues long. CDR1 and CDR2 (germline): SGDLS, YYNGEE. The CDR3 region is CASSPSGQGYEQYF. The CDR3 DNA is TGTGCCAGCAGCCCAAGCGGACAGGGCTACGAGCAGTACTTC.

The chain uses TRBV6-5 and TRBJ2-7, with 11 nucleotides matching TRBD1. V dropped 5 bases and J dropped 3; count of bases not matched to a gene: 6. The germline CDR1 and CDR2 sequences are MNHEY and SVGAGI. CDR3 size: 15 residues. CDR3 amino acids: CASSRTGGSGYEQYF. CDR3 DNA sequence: TGTGCCAGCAGTCGGACAGGGGGCTCCGGCTACGAGCAGTACTTC.

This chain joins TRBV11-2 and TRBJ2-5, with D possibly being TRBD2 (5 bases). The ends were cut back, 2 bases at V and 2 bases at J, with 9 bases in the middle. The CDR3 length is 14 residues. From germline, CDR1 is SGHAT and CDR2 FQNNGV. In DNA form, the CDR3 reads TGTGCCAGCAGCTTAATTTCGGGACAAGAGACCCAGTACTTC. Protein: CASSLISGQETQYF.

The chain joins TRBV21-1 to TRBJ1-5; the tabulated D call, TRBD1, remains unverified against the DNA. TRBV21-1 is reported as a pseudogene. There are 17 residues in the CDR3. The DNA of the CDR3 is TGTGCCAGCAGCAGTAGGGACAGCAGAAGATTCAATCAGCCCCAGCATTTT. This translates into CASSSRDSRRFNQPQHF.

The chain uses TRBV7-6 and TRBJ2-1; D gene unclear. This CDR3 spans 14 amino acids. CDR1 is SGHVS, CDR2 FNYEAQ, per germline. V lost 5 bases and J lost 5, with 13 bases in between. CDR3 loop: CASSPSRGNNEQFF. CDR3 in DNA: TGTGCCAGCAGCCCCTCTCGCGGCAACAATGAGCAGTTCTTC.

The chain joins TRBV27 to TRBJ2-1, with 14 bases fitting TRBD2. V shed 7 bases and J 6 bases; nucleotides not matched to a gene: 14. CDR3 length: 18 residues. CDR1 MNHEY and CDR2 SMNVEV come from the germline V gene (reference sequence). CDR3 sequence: CASTTGWTSGRKVNEQFF. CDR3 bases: TGTGCCAGCACTACAGGCTGGACTAGCGGGAGGAAGGTCAATGAGCAGTTCTTC.

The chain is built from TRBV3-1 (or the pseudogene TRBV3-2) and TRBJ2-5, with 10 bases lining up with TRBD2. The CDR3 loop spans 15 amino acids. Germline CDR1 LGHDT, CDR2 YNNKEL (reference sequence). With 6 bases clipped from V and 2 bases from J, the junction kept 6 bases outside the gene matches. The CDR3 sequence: CASRLAGSTQETQYF. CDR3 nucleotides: TGTGCCAGCAGACTAGCGGGGAGTACACAAGAGACCCAGTACTTC.